Following are 24 T cell receptor beta chains from one sample sequenced in a study of OX40 agonist ivuxolimab in advanced cancers. TCRdb's copy holds only in-frame clones and misses some; the assay was immunoSEQ multiplex PCR. The sample consists of about 50,000 clones, roughly nine tenths of them appearing once. This specimen consisted of CD4+ or CD8+ T cells sorted from blood, obtained in a trial of the OX40 agonist ivuxolimab. These receptors originate from an adult with an advanced solid tumor such as melanoma, head and neck, liver or kidney cancer.

This clone has only one observation. The chain recombines TRBV19 with TRBJ2-1, with no clear D. Per the germline V gene, CDR1 is LNHDA and CDR2 is SQIVND (reference sequence). CDR3 length equals 16 residues. The V gene lost 3 bases and the J gene lost 0 bases, with 12 bases spanning the gap. The CDR3 here is CASSISRSSSYNEQFF. The CDR3, as DNA: TGTGCCAGTAGTATCTCAAGGAGCAGCTCCTACAATGAGCAGTTCTTC.

The chain employs TRBV27 and TRBJ2-1; D gene uncertain. CDR1 is MNHEY, CDR2 SMNVEV, per germline (reference sequence). The CDR3 loop spans 12 amino acids. Between the trimmed V and J ends, which lost 3 bases and 7 bases, there was a span of 7 bases. CDR3 sequence reads: CASSLASNEQFF. The CDR3 nucleotides are TGTGCCAGCAGTTTGGCCTCTAATGAGCAGTTCTTC.

The chain links TRBV14 to TRBJ1-2; 8 bases align to TRBD1. The CDR3 sequence is 13 residues long. With V trimmed by 2 bases and J by 8 bases, 4 bases remained unmatched. CDR1 SGHDN and CDR2 FVKESK come from the germline V gene. The CDR3 coding sequence is TGTGCCAGCAGCCAAAGAGACAGGGGAGGCTACACCTTC. Translating gives CASSQRDRGGYTF. Full variable domain (missing parts from reference TRBV14 and TRBJ1-2): EAGVTQFPSHSVIEKGQTVTLRCDPISGHDNLYWYRRVMGKEIKFLLHFVKESKQDESGMPNNRFLAERTGGTYSTLKVQPAELEDSGVYFCASSQRDRGGYTFGSGTRLTVV.

The chain uses TRBV29-1 and TRBJ1-2, with D unclear. This CDR3 is built from 12 residues. CDR1 is SQVTM and CDR2 is ANQGSEA in the germline V gene. Trimming removed 4 bases at V and 3 bases at J, with 9 bases between. CDR3 residues: CSVGGGYYGYTF. In DNA, the CDR3 is TGCAGCGTTGGTGGAGGGTACTATGGCTACACCTTC. Complete variable domain (other parts from reference TRBV29-1 and TRBJ1-2): SAVISQKPSRDICQRGTSLTIQCQVDSQVTMMFWYRQQPGQSLTLIATANQGSEATYESGFVIDKFPISRPNLTFSTLTVSNMSPEDSSIYLCSVGGGYYGYTFGSGTRLTVV.

V gene TRBV5-6 combines with J gene TRBJ2-7, with 10 bases that match TRBD1. The CDR3 runs to 16 residues. The germline CDR1 and CDR2 sequences are SGHDT and YYEEEE. V shed 1 base, J shed 4 bases, and the junction held 8 bases outside the gene matches. The CDR3 nucleotides read TGTGCCAGCAGCTTGCCGACAGGGGGCTTGGGTTACGAGCAGTACTTC. It specifies CASSLPTGGLGYEQYF.

V is TRBV5-5 and J is TRBJ2-7, with D unresolved. Germline assignment: CDR1 SGHKS and CDR2 YYEKEE (reference sequence). The CDR3 has 14 residues. Trimming shortened V by 0 bases and J by 3 bases, and 10 bases separated the two germline ends. For the CDR3, the DNA is TGTGCCAGCAGCTTGGAAGGGCCCTTCTACGAGCAGTACTTC. It translates to CASSLEGPFYEQYF.

This chain connects TRBV19 to TRBJ2-1, with TRBD1 identical over 8 bases. The trim removed 1 base at V and 5 bases at J, leaving 7 bases unmatched. The germline gives CDR1 LNHDA, CDR2 SQIVND (reference sequence). This CDR3 has 16 residues. CDR3: CASSIVVGQGHNEQFF. The CDR3 bases are TGTGCCAGTAGTATAGTAGTTGGACAGGGCCACAATGAGCAGTTCTTC.

The genes are TRBV25-1 and TRBJ2-7, with D perhaps matching TRBD2 (5 bases). V lost 3 bases and J 5 bases, leaving 11 bases between the germline ends. Germline-derived CDR1 and CDR2 are MGHDK and SYGVNS. The CDR3 totals 13 residues. CDR3 in amino acids: CASSDFAGHEQYF. CDR3 DNA sequence: TGTGCCAGCAGTGATTTCGCGGGCCACGAGCAGTACTTC.

The rearrangement joins TRBV7-2 to TRBJ2-1; D possibly corresponds to TRBD2 (7 bases). This CDR3 has 15 amino acids. CDR1 and CDR2 (germline): SGHTA, FQGNSA. Trimming took 4 bases from V and 8 from J, leaving 18 bases between them. DNA of the CDR3: TGTGCCAGCAGCTGGACGGGGGGCGCGTACGATGAGCAGTTCTTC. Residues: CASSWTGGAYDEQFF.

This clone was counted a single time. This chain links TRBV7-1 with TRBJ1-3; no clear D. TRBV7-1 is an open reading frame whose function is uncertain. The CDR3 is made up of 16 amino acids. V lost 4 bases to trimming and J lost 4 bases, with 17 bases between them. The CDR3 region is CASSLVAGLPGNTIYF. The CDR3 coding sequence is TGTGCCAGCAGCTTAGTAGCTGGCCTCCCGGGAAACACCATATATTTT.

The J gene is TRBJ2-4, the V gene TRBV19, with TRBD1 matching over 7 bases. CDR1 and CDR2 from the germline V gene are LNHDA and SQIVND (reference sequence). Trimming removed 8 bases from V and 3 bases from J; junction bases left unmatched: 7. CDR3 size: 14 residues. CDR3 protein: CASRGQMDKNIQYF. In DNA form, the CDR3 reads TGTGCCAGTCGGGGACAGATGGACAAAAACATTCAGTACTTC.

This chain links TRBV2 with TRBJ2-6; D is ambiguous. The CDR3 spans 15 residues. V shed 2 bases and J shed 4 bases, with 9 bases lying between them. Germline CDR1 SNHLY, CDR2 FYNNEI. CDR3 sequence reads: CASSEPGLGANVLTF. CDR3 nucleotide sequence: TGTGCCAGCAGTGAACCAGGTCTGGGGGCCAACGTCCTGACTTTC. The variable domain in full, completed from reference TRBV2 and TRBJ2-6, reads EPEVTQTPSHQVTQMGQEVILRCVPISNHLYFYWYRQILGQKVEFLVSFYNNEISEKSEIFDDQFSVERPDGSNFTLKIRSTKLEDSAMYFCASSEPGLGANVLTFGAGSRLTVL.

The V and J genes are TRBV7-2 and TRBJ2-1; D remains ambiguous. CDR1 and CDR2 (germline): SGHTA, FQGNSA. CDR3 length: 15 amino acids. V was clipped by 1 base and J by 0 bases, with 7 bases between them. CDR3: CASSLDPGSYNEQFF. DNA of the CDR3: TGTGCCAGCAGCTTAGATCCTGGCTCCTACAATGAGCAGTTCTTC. The complete variable domain, with remaining parts taken from reference TRBV7-2 and TRBJ2-1, reads GAGVSQSPSNKVTEKGKDVELRCDPISGHTALYWYRQSLGQGLEFLIYFQGNSAPDKSGLPSDRFSAERTGGSVSTLTIQRTQQEDSAVYLCASSLDPGSYNEQFFGPGTRLTVL.

The chain recombines TRBV10-2 with TRBJ1-5, with TRBD1 matching 7 bases. There are 16 residues in the CDR3. The germline gives CDR1 WSHSY, CDR2 SAAADI. V lost 1 base to trimming and J lost 0 bases; unmatched junction nucleotides: 3. The CDR3 reads CASSEWDRNSNQPQHF. In nucleotides, the CDR3 is TGCGCCAGCAGTGAGTGGGACAGAAATAGCAATCAGCCCCAGCATTTT.

The chain links TRBV10-2 to TRBJ1-2, with D uncertain. The CDR3 is 11 amino acids. Germline values: CDR1 WSHSY, CDR2 SAAADI. V was clipped by 6 bases and J by 5 bases, with 7 bases between them. The CDR3 DNA follows: TGCGCCAGCAGGGACGTGTATGGCTACACCTTC. Translation gives CASRDVYGYTF.

V gene TRBV6-5 combines with J gene TRBJ2-7; D is unclear. V shed 2 bases and J shed 2 bases, with 7 bases lying between them. The germline V gene encodes CDR1 MNHEY and CDR2 SVGAGI. This CDR3 contains 13 residues. In DNA form, the CDR3 reads TGTGCCAGCAGTTACGGGCTGACCTACGAGCAGTACTTC. Translating gives CASSYGLTYEQYF.

The rearrangement uses TRBV30 and TRBJ1-5; TRBD1 is a possible D gene (6 bases). CDR1 GTSNPN and CDR2 SVGIG come from the germline V gene (reference sequence). Trimming stripped 5 bases from V and 4 bases from J, with 12 bases between. This CDR3 is built from 13 residues. The chain's CDR3 is CAWGRGQNQPQHF. The CDR3 DNA sequence: TGTGCCTGGGGGCGGGGGCAGAATCAGCCCCAGCATTTT.

In DNA form, the CDR3 reads TGTGCCAGCAGCCGTGGACTAGCGGGCCATGGGATATACAATGAGCAGTTCTTC. Encoded protein: CASSRGLAGHGIYNEQFF. V gene TRBV13 combines with J gene TRBJ2-1; 11 bases align to TRBD2. Looked up from germline, CDR1 is PRHDT and CDR2 is FYEKMQ (reference sequence). The V and J ends lost 5 bases and 4 bases, in that order; junction bases with no gene match: 13. The CDR3 is 18 residues long.

V and J are TRBV19 and TRBJ2-1, with D unresolved. The CDR3 contains 13 residues. From germline, CDR1 is LNHDA and CDR2 SQIVND (reference sequence). The V end was cut by 9 bases, the J end by 8 bases, with 17 bases between. The CDR3 DNA reads TGTGCCAGCCTCGGGCCCACCGGCTATGAGCAGTTCTTC. It translates to CASLGPTGYEQFF.

This clone was detected only once. This rearrangement joins TRBV2 to TRBJ1-2; 7 nucleotides line up with TRBD1. V shed 6 bases and J 4 bases; nucleotides not matched to a gene: 8. Germline V lookup: CDR1 SNHLY, CDR2 FYNNEI. This CDR3 has 14 amino acids. The CDR3 here is CASRERGTVYGYTF. CDR3 DNA: TGTGCCAGCAGAGAAAGGGGGACAGTCTATGGCTACACCTTC.

The rearrangement joins TRBV7-9 to TRBJ1-4; 7 bases map to TRBD1. Germline V gene lookup returns CDR1 SEHNR and CDR2 FQNEAQ (reference sequence). Unmatched junction bases numbered 6, after V lost 3 bases and J lost 8 bases. CDR3 length: 14 residues. DNA of the CDR3: TGTGCCAGCAGCTTTACAGGGGAAGGGGAAAAACTGTTTTTT. Translating it yields CASSFTGEGEKLFF.

The chain joins TRBV13 to TRBJ2-3, with a tentative D call TRBD2 (6 bases). The CDR3 is 12 residues long. Germline V CDR1 and CDR2: PRHDT, FYEKMQ (reference sequence). V lost 6 bases and J lost 6, with 10 bases in between. CDR3 DNA sequence: TGTGCCAGCAGGGCGGGGCCGGATACGCAGTATTTT. As protein: CASRAGPDTQYF.

This chain joins TRBV10-1 and TRBJ2-7; no clear D gene. With 3 bases removed from V and 4 bases from J, the gap between germline ends came to 7 bases. CDR3 length equals 12 residues. CDR1 is WNHNN and CDR2 is SYGVQD in the germline V gene (reference sequence). CDR3 sequence: CASSEWIYEQYV. For the CDR3, the DNA is TGCGCCAGCAGTGAATGGATATACGAGCAGTACGTC.

The V and J genes are TRBV4-1 and TRBJ2-2; D gene unclear. There are 14 residues in the CDR3. The V end lost 4 bases, the J end lost 3 bases, and 9 bases lay between the germline ends. CDR1 and CDR2 from the germline V gene are MGHRA and YSYEKL. CDR3: CASSRVQYTGELFF. DNA for the CDR3: TGCGCCAGCAGCCGAGTTCAGTACACCGGGGAGCTGTTTTTT.